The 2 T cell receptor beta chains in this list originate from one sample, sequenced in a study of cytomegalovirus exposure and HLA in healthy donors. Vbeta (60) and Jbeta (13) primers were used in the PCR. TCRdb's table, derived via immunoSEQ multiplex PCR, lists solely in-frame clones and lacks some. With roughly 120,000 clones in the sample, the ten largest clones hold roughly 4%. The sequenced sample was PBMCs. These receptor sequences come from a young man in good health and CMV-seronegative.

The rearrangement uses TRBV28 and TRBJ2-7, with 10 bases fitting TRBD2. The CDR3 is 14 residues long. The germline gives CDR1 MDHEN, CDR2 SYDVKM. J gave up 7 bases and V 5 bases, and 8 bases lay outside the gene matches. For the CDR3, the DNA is TGTGCCAGCAGTCGACTAGCGGGTAAAGGGGAGCAGTACTTC. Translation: CASSRLAGKGEQYF. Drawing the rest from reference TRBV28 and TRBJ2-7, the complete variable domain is DVKVTQSSRYLVKRTGEKVFLECVQDMDHENMFWYRQDPGLGLRLIYFSYDVKMKEKGDIPEGYSVSREKKERFSLILESASTNQTSMYLCASSRLAGKGEQYFGPGTRLTVT.

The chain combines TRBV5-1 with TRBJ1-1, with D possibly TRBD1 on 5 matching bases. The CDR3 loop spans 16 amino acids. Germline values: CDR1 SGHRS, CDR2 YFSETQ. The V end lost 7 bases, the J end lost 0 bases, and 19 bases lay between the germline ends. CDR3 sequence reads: CASRFQSDSLNTEAFF. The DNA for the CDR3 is TGCGCCAGCCGATTTCAGAGTGACAGCCTGAACACTGAAGCTTTCTTT. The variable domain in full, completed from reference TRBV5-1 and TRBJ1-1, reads KAGVTQTPRYLIKTRGQQVTLSCSPISGHRSVSWYQQTPGQGLQFLFEYFSETQRNKGNFPGRFSGRQFSNSRSEMNVSTLELGDSALYLCASRFQSDSLNTEAFFGQGTRLTVV.